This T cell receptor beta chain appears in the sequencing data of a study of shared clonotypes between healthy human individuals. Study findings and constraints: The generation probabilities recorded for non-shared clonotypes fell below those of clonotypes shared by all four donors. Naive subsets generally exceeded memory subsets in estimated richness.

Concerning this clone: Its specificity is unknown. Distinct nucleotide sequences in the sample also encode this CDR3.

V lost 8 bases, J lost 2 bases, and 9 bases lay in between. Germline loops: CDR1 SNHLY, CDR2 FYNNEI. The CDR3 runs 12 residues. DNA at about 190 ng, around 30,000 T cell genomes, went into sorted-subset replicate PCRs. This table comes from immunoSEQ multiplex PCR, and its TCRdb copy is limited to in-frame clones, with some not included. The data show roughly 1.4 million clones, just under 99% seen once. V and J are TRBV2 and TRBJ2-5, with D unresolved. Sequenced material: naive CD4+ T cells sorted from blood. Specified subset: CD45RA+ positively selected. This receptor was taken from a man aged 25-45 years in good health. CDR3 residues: CASSGVQETQYF. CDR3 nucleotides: TGTGCCAGCTCAGGAGTGCAAGAGACCCAGTACTTC.